The 31 T cell receptor beta chains below were found in one sample sequenced in a study of cytomegalovirus exposure and HLA in healthy donors. 13 Jbeta primers and 60 Vbeta primers were used for the PCR. The repertoire was sequenced with immunoSEQ multiplex PCR; TCRdb's copy has only in-frame clones and lacks some. Its listing shows 100,000 to 150,000 clones. The sequenced material came from PBMCs. All receptors come from a man younger than 35 in good health and CMV-seronegative.

The gene calls are TRBV9 and TRBJ1-3; D is uncertain. Trimming removed 4 bases from V and 0 bases from J, with 11 bases in between. The CDR3 consists of 15 residues. Per the germline V gene, CDR1 is SGDLS and CDR2 is YYNGEE. In DNA, the CDR3 is TGTGCCAGCAGCTTAGACACGTACTCTGGAAACACCATATATTTT. It codes for CASSLDTYSGNTIYF.

This chain joins TRBV6-5 and TRBJ2-5, with D possibly matching TRBD2 (5 bases). CDR1 and CDR2 (germline): MNHEY, SVGAGI. The ends were cut back, 5 bases at V and 2 bases at J, with 12 bases in the middle. CDR3 length equals 14 residues. The CDR3 reads CASSGGGRQETQYF. The CDR3, as DNA: TGTGCCAGCAGTGGTGGTGGGAGACAAGAGACCCAGTACTTC.

The chain links TRBV6-5 to TRBJ2-7; D perhaps matches TRBD1 (5 bases). Germline assignment: CDR1 MNHEY and CDR2 SVGAGI. V was clipped by 5 bases and J by 2 bases, with 10 bases between them. The CDR3 length is 13 residues. The DNA for the CDR3 is TGTGCCAGCAGTCCCGACAGCCCCTACGAGCAGTACTTC. Translated, it gives CASSPDSPYEQYF.

The chain recombines TRBV5-4 with TRBJ1-2; 7 nucleotides match TRBD1. Looked up from germline, CDR1 is SGHNT and CDR2 is YYREEE (reference sequence). CDR3 length equals 16 residues. V dropped 0 bases and J dropped 5; count of bases not matched to a gene: 10. CDR3 sequence reads: CASSLAFGTALYGYTF. The CDR3 nucleotides are TGTGCCAGCAGCTTGGCCTTCGGGACAGCTTTATATGGCTACACCTTC. The complete variable domain, with remaining parts taken from reference TRBV5-4 and TRBJ1-2, reads ETGVTQSPTHLIKTRGQQVTLRCSSQSGHNTVSWYQQALGQGPQFIFQYYREEENGRGNFPPRFSGLQFPNYSSELNVNALELDDSALYLCASSLAFGTALYGYTFGSGTRLTVV.

The chain is built from TRBV4-3 and TRBJ2-3; D possibly corresponds to TRBD1 (5 bases). CDR3 length: 16 amino acids. CDR1 LGHNA and CDR2 YSLEER come from the germline V gene. Deletions cut 3 bases from V and 0 bases from J, with 13 bases between. CDR3 in amino acids: CASSQDQGTSTDTQYF. CDR3 DNA sequence: TGCGCCAGCAGCCAGGACCAGGGAACTAGCACAGATACGCAGTATTTT.

The chain has TRBV28 and TRBJ2-7; tentatively, D is TRBD1 (5 bases). V dropped 7 bases and J dropped 4 bases, with 8 bases sitting between them. This CDR3 spans 11 amino acids. Germline values: CDR1 MDHEN, CDR2 SYDVKM. The DNA for the CDR3 is TGTGCCAGCAATTCAGGGTACGAGCAGTACTTC. It codes for CASNSGYEQYF.

The rearrangement joins TRBV4-3 to TRBJ2-1; TRBD1 might be the D (6 bases). The V gene lost 2 bases and the J gene lost 1 base, with 9 bases spanning the gap. This CDR3 has 15 amino acids. Germline-derived CDR1 and CDR2 are LGHNA and YSLEER. The CDR3 spells CASSQNQGSYNEQFF. In nucleotides, the CDR3 is TGCGCCAGCAGCCAAAACCAGGGGTCCTACAATGAGCAGTTCTTC.

CDR3 region: CASSYRRDSDTQYF. The CDR3 DNA follows: TGTGCCAGCAGTTACCGGCGCGACTCTGATACGCAGTATTTT. The chain recombines TRBV6-5 with TRBJ2-3; no clear D. The CDR3 runs 14 residues. V was clipped by 2 bases and J by 6 bases, with 12 bases between them. The germline V gene has CDR1 MNHEY and CDR2 SVGAGI.

The genes are TRBV6-1 and TRBJ2-2; possibly TRBD1 for D (5 bases). The CDR3 has 14 residues. Germline-derived CDR1 and CDR2 are MNHNS and SASEGT. V was pared by 4 bases and J by 0 bases, with 6 bases between. The CDR3 bases are TGTGCCAGCAGTGCAGGGACGAACACCGGGGAGCTGTTTTTT. It translates to CASSAGTNTGELFF.

This chain uses TRBV18 with TRBJ1-5; no clear D gene. Germline assignment: CDR1 KGHSH and CDR2 LQKENI. The CDR3 is 17 residues long. Trimming left V 5 bases short and J 5 bases short, with 22 bases between. The CDR3 region is CASSAQGNSPADQPQHF. The CDR3 DNA reads as TGTGCCAGCTCAGCCCAAGGTAACAGCCCAGCCGATCAGCCCCAGCATTTT. Combining the CDR3 with reference TRBV18 and TRBJ1-5 gives the whole variable domain NAGVMQNPRHLVRRRGQEARLRCSPMKGHSHVYWYRQLPEEGLKFMVYLQKENIIDESGMPKERFSAEFPKEGPSILRIQQVVRGDSAAYFCASSAQGNSPADQPQHFGDGTRLSIL.

The rearrangement links TRBV5-1 to TRBJ2-5, with TRBD2 matching over 9 bases. The J segment lost 6 bases and the V segment lost 0 bases, leaving 18 bases of the junction unmatched. CDR3 length: 19 amino acids. Per germline, CDR1 SGHRS and CDR2 YFSETQ. CDR3 residues: CASSLAVAGGPNALKTQYF. CDR3 DNA sequence: TGCGCCAGCAGCTTGGCGGTGGCGGGAGGGCCCAATGCATTGAAGACCCAGTACTTC.

The V gene is TRBV13, the J gene TRBJ2-7; 16 bases map to TRBD2. CDR1 is PRHDT and CDR2 is FYEKMQ in the germline V gene (reference sequence). CDR3 length: 17 amino acids. J lost 3 bases, V lost 5 bases, and 7 bases had no gene match. The CDR3 nucleotides read TGTGCCAGCAGCGGTGGGGGACTAGCGGGAGGGTACTACGAGCAGTACTTC. It translates to CASSGGGLAGGYYEQYF.

The rearrangement uses TRBV7-9 and TRBJ2-5, with D hard to call. V was clipped by 5 bases and J by 4 bases, with 11 bases between them. The CDR3 contains 13 residues. CDR1 SEHNR and CDR2 FQNEAQ come from the germline V gene (reference sequence). CDR3 nucleotides: TGTGCCAGCAGCGTGGGCAGATTAGAGACCCAGTACTTC. Encoded protein: CASSVGRLETQYF.

This chain links TRBV28 with TRBJ2-2, with a possible D match to TRBD1 (5 bases). The CDR3 covers 16 residues. Germline CDR1 and CDR2: MDHEN and SYDVKM. V lost 4 bases and J lost 0, with 12 bases in between. CDR3 region: CASSWAGPSNTGELFF. The CDR3 DNA sequence: TGTGCCAGCAGTTGGGCAGGGCCCTCGAACACCGGGGAGCTGTTTTTT.

The chain combines TRBV5-1 with TRBJ1-3; TRBD1 matches 7 bases. Losses at the gene ends were 5 bases for V and 4 bases for J; bases not matched to a gene: 3. The germline CDR1 and CDR2 sequences are SGHRS and YFSETQ. This CDR3 comprises 13 residues. The CDR3, as DNA: TGCGCCAGCAGAACAGGGGAGGGAAACACCATATATTTT. Translated, it gives CASRTGEGNTIYF.

This chain joins TRBV6-5 and TRBJ2-1; 9 nucleotides match TRBD2. The CDR3 consists of 14 residues. The V and J ends lost 7 bases and 8 bases, in that order; junction bases with no gene match: 9. Germline V gene data show CDR1 as MNHEY and CDR2 as SVGAGI. CDR3 sequence: CASIGLAGAYEQFF. The CDR3 DNA reads as TGTGCCAGCATTGGGTTAGCGGGAGCCTATGAGCAGTTCTTC.

The chain is built from TRBV5-5 and TRBJ1-1; D possibly corresponds to TRBD1 (5 bases). The CDR3 loop spans 15 amino acids. Germline V gene sequence: CDR1 SGHKS, CDR2 YYEKEE (reference sequence). Deletions cut 4 bases from V and 1 base from J, with 14 bases between. The CDR3 DNA follows: TGTGCCAGCAGCCCAGGTGGCGGGGCGAACACTGAAGCTTTCTTT. This gives the protein CASSPGGGANTEAFF. Full variable domain (rest looked up from reference TRBV5-5 and TRBJ1-1): DAGVTQSPTHLIKTRGQQVTLRCSPISGHKSVSWYQQVLGQGPQFIFQYYEKEERGRGNFPDRFSARQFPNYSSELNVNALLLGDSALYLCASSPGGGANTEAFFGQGTRLTVV.

The chain recombines TRBV7-3 with TRBJ2-1; 7 bases are a match to TRBD1. The V and J ends lost 1 base and 6 bases, in that order; junction bases with no gene match: 6. This CDR3 has 15 amino acids. CDR1 is SGHTA, CDR2 FQGTGA, per germline. The CDR3 nucleotides are TGTGCCAGCAGCTTAAATCAGGGGGTTTTCAATGAGCAGTTCTTC. Amino acids: CASSLNQGVFNEQFF.

The chain has TRBV5-1 and TRBJ1-1, with 7 bases identical to TRBD1. V was pared by 3 bases and J by 1 base, with 3 bases of the junction left unmatched. Germline CDR1 SGHRS, CDR2 YFSETQ. There are 14 residues in the CDR3. CDR3 region: CASSYRGGNTEAFF. CDR3 DNA sequence: TGCGCCAGCAGCTACAGGGGAGGGAACACTGAAGCTTTCTTT.

The chain couples TRBV9 to TRBJ2-3; TRBD1 is a possible D gene (5 bases). This CDR3 spans 13 amino acids. The ends were cut back, 3 bases at V and 8 bases at J, with 13 bases in the middle. In germline, CDR1 is SGDLS, CDR2 YYNGEE. This CDR3 is CASSEGFMGTQYF. CDR3 sequence (DNA): TGTGCCAGCAGCGAGGGGTTTATGGGTACGCAGTATTTT.

This sequence joins TRBV4-2 and TRBJ2-1, with 11 bases that match TRBD2. J gave up 6 bases and V 3 bases, and 10 bases lay outside the gene matches. The V gene's germline CDR1 is LGHNA and CDR2 YNFKEQ. CDR3 length: 17 residues. CDR3 in amino acids: CASSHDIAGGPSNEQFF. The CDR3 DNA reads TGTGCCAGCAGCCATGACATAGCGGGAGGGCCCTCCAATGAGCAGTTCTTC.

The chain uses TRBV2 and TRBJ1-6; D might be TRBD1 (6 bases). With 11 bases removed from V and 7 bases from J, the gap between germline ends came to 12 bases. CDR3 length: 12 residues. Per the germline V gene, CDR1 is SNHLY and CDR2 is FYNNEI. The CDR3: CAGQTANSPLHF. The CDR3 DNA is TGTGCCGGACAGACCGCGAATTCACCCCTCCACTTT.

This chain uses TRBV10-3 with TRBJ2-1, with 9 positions matching TRBD2. This CDR3 contains 14 residues. After removal of 9 bases from V and 5 bases from J, the junction contained 8 bases not matched to a gene. Germline CDR1 is ENHRY and CDR2 is SYGVKD. The CDR3: CAIQALAGNNEQFF. The CDR3 coding sequence is TGTGCCATTCAGGCCCTAGCGGGAAACAATGAGCAGTTCTTC.

The CDR3 coding sequence is TGTGCCAGCAGTTTCGGCGGTCCGGAGGAGCCCCAGCATTTT. Protein: CASSFGGPEEPQHF. This chain uses TRBV27 with TRBJ1-5; no clear D gene. CDR1 and CDR2 (germline): MNHEY, SMNVEV (reference sequence). V shed 3 bases and J shed 8 bases, with 14 bases lying between them. This CDR3 has 14 amino acids.

The chain is built from TRBV28 and TRBJ2-2; 10 bases map to TRBD2. The CDR3 loop spans 17 amino acids. The germline CDR1 and CDR2 sequences are MDHEN and SYDVKM. After removal of 3 bases from V and 3 bases from J, the junction contained 7 bases not matched to a gene. The CDR3 DNA reads as TGTGCCAGCAGTTTGGCGCCACTAGCGGGGTACACCGGGGAGCTGTTTTTT. It codes for CASSLAPLAGYTGELFF.

This chain links TRBV27 with TRBJ2-7; D is possibly TRBD2 (6 bases). The CDR3 spans 14 residues. From germline, CDR1 is MNHEY and CDR2 SMNVEV (reference sequence). V was pared by 6 bases and J by 4 bases, with 16 bases between. CDR3 amino acids: CASSPIGEVYEQYF. In nucleotides, the CDR3 is TGTGCCAGCAGCCCGATCGGGGAGGTATACGAGCAGTACTTC.

The chain links TRBV6-5 to TRBJ1-1, with D possibly TRBD1 on 6 matching bases. Trimming left V 6 bases short and J 1 base short, with 9 bases between. Germline V gene sequence: CDR1 MNHEY, CDR2 SVGAGI. This CDR3 is 13 amino acids long. CDR3 loop: CASSPTGNTEAFF. In DNA form, the CDR3 reads TGTGCCAGCAGCCCGACAGGGAACACTGAAGCTTTCTTT.

This chain links TRBV11-1 with TRBJ2-3; D gene ambiguous. This CDR3 contains 13 residues. V was shortened by 4 bases and J by 0 bases, with 5 bases between the two germline ends. Germline assignment: CDR1 SGHAT and CDR2 FQDESV (reference sequence). The CDR3 is CASSWRSTDTQYF. The CDR3 bases are TGTGCCAGCAGCTGGCGGAGCACAGATACGCAGTATTTT. The whole variable domain, remainder taken from reference TRBV11-1 and TRBJ2-3, is EAEVAQSPRYKITEKSQAVAFWCDPISGHATLYWYRQILGQGPELLVQFQDESVVDDSQLPKDRFSAERLKGVDSTLKIQPAELGDSAMYLCASSWRSTDTQYFGPGTRLTVL.

CDR3 bases: TGTGCCAGCACCCGAGGACAGCAAAACATTCAGTACTTC. Amino acids: CASTRGQQNIQYF. V and J are TRBV28 and TRBJ2-4, with a weak D call TRBD1 (6 bases). Germline-derived CDR1 and CDR2 are MDHEN and SYDVKM. The CDR3 contains 13 residues. Trimming took off 7 bases at V and 5 bases at J, with 12 bases between the two ends.

The J gene is TRBJ2-5, the V gene TRBV5-1; D perhaps matches TRBD1 (6 bases). Germline V CDR1 and CDR2: SGHRS, YFSETQ. CDR3 size: 13 residues. V gave up 2 bases and J gave up 2 bases, with 7 bases separating them. CDR3: CASSFQGQETQYF. The DNA of the CDR3 is TGCGCCAGCAGCTTCCAGGGGCAAGAGACCCAGTACTTC.

DNA for the CDR3: TGTGCCAGCAGGAAACAGGGGGCTGGAAACACCATATATTTT. This translates into CASRKQGAGNTIYF. V and J are TRBV27 and TRBJ1-3, with 8 bases identical to TRBD1. The CDR3 covers 14 residues. Trimming cost V 6 bases and J 2 bases; bases outside gene matches: 3. Germline CDR1 reads MNHEY; CDR2 reads SMNVEV (reference sequence).